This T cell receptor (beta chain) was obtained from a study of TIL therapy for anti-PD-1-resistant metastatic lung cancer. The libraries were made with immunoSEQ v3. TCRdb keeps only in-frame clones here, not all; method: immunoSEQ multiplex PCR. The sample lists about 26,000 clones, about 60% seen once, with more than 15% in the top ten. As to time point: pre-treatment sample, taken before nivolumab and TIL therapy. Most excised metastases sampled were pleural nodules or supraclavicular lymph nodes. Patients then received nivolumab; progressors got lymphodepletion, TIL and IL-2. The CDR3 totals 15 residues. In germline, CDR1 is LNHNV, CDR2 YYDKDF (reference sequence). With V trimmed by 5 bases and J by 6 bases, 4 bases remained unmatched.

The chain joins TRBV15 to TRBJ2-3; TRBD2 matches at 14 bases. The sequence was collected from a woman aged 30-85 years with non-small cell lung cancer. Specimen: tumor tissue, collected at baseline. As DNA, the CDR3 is TGTGCCACCAGCCCCGGGACTAGCGGGAGTGATACGCAGTATTTT. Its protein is CATSPGTSGSDTQYF.